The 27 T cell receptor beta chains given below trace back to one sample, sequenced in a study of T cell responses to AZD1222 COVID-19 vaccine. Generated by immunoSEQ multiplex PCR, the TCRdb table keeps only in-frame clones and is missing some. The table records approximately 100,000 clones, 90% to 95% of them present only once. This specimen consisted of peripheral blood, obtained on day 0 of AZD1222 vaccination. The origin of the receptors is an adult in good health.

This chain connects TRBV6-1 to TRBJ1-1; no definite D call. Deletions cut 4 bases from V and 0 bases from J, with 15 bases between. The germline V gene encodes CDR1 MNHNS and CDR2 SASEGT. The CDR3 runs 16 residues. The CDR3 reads CASSAASAVVNTEAFF. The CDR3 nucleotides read TGTGCCAGCAGTGCCGCCTCTGCAGTTGTGAACACTGAAGCTTTCTTT.

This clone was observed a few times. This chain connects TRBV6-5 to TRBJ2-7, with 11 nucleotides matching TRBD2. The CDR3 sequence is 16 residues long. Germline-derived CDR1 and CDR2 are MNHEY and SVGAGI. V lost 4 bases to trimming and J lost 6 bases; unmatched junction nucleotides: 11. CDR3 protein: CASSSPLAGGPGEQYF. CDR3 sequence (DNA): TGTGCCAGCAGTTCGCCCTTAGCGGGGGGGCCAGGCGAGCAGTACTTC.

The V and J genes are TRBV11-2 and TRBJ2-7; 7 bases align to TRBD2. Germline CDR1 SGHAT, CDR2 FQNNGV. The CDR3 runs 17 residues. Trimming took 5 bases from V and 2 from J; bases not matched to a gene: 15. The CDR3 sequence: CASSLWGERGSTYEQYF. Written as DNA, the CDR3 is TGTGCCAGCAGCCTGTGGGGGGAGCGGGGTTCTACCTACGAGCAGTACTTC. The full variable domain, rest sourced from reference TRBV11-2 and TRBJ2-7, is EAGVAQSPRYKIIEKRQSVAFWCNPISGHATLYWYQQILGQGPKLLIQFQNNGVVDDSQLPKDRFSAERLKGVDSTLKIQPAKLEDSAVYLCASSLWGERGSTYEQYFGPGTRLTVT.

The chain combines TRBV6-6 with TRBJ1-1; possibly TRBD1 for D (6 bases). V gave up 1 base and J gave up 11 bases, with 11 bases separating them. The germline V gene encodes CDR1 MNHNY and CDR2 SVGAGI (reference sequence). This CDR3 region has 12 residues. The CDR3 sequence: CASSYYTGTAFF. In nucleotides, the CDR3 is TGTGCCAGCAGTTACTATACAGGGACGGCTTTCTTT.

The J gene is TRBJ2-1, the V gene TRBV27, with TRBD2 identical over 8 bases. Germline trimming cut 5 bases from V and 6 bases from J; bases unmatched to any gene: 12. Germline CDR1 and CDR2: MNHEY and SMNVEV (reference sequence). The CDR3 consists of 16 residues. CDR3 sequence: CASSRVLTGGLNEQFF. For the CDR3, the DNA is TGTGCCAGCAGTCGGGTTCTGACGGGGGGGCTCAATGAGCAGTTCTTC.

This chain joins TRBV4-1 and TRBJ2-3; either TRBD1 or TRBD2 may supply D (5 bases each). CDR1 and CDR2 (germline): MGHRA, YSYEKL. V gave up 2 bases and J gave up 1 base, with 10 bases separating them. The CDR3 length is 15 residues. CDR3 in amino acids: CASSQWGLGTDTQYF. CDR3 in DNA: TGCGCCAGCAGCCAATGGGGGTTGGGCACAGATACGCAGTATTTT.

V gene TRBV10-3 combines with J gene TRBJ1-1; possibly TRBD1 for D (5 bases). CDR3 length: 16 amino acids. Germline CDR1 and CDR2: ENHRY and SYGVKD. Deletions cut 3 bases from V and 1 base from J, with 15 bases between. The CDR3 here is CAISEGETEGNTEAFF. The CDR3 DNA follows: TGTGCCATCAGTGAAGGGGAGACAGAAGGGAACACTGAAGCTTTCTTT.

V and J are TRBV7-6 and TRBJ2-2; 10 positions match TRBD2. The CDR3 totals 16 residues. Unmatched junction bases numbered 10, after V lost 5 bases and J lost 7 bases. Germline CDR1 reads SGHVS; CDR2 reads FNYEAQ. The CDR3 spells CASSRSGGALGGELFF. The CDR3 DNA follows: TGTGCCAGCAGCCGCAGCGGGGGGGCACTCGGCGGGGAGCTGTTTTTT.

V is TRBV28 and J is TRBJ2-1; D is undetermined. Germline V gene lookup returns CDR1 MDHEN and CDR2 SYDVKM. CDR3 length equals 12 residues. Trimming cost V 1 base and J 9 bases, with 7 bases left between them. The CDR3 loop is CASSLLAFEQFF. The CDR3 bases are TGTGCCAGCAGTTTATTAGCTTTTGAGCAGTTCTTC.

As DNA, the CDR3 is TGCGCCAGCAGCTTGGTCGGGACAGGGATGGATGGCTACACCTTC. Translating it yields CASSLVGTGMDGYTF. The V call is TRBV5-1, the J call TRBJ1-2, with 9 bases aligning to TRBD1. The germline gives CDR1 SGHRS, CDR2 YFSETQ. J lost 6 bases, V lost 0 bases, and 6 bases had no gene match. The CDR3 runs to 15 residues.

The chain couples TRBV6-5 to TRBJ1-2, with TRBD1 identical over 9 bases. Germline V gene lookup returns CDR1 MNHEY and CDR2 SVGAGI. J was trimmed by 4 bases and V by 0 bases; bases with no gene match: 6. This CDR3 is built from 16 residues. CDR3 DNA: TGTGCCAGCAGTTACTCGATGGGACAGGGCTCCTATGGCTACACCTTC. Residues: CASSYSMGQGSYGYTF.

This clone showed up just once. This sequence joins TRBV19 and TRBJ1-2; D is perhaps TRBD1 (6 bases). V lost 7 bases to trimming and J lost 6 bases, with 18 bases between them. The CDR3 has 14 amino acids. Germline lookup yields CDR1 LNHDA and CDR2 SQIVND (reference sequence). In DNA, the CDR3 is TGTGCCAGTAACCGCGGGGGGGACATCCATGGCTACACCTTC. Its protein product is CASNRGGDIHGYTF.

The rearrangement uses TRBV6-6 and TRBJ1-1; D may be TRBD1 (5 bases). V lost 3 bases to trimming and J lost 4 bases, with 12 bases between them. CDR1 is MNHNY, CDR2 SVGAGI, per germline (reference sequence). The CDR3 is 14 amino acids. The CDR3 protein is CASSYGGSGTEAFF. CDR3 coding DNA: TGTGCCAGCAGTTATGGGGGTAGTGGCACTGAAGCTTTCTTT.

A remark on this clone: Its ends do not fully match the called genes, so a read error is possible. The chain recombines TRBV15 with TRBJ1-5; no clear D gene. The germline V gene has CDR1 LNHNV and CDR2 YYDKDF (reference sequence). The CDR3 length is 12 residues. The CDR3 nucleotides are TGTACCACCAGCAGTGGCAATCAGCCCCAGCATTTT. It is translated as CTTSSGNQPQHF.

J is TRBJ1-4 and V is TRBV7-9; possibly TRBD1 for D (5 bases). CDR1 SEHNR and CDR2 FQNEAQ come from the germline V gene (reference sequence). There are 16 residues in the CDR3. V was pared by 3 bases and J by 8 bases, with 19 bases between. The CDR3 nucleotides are TGTGCCAGCAGCTTGCGGCAGGGCGCCTTCGGGGAAAAACTGTTTTTT. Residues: CASSLRQGAFGEKLFF.

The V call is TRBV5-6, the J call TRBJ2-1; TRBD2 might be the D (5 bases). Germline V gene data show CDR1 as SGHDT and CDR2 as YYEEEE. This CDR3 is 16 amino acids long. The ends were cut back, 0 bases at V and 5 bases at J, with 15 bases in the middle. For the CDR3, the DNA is TGTGCCAGCAGCTTGGTGGCCCAGTTCGGGGACAATGAGCAGTTCTTC. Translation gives CASSLVAQFGDNEQFF. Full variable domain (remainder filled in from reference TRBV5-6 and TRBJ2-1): DAGVTQSPTHLIKTRGQQVTLRCSPKSGHDTVSWYQQALGQGPQFIFQYYEEEERQRGNFPDRFSGHQFPNYSSELNVNALLLGDSALYLCASSLVAQFGDNEQFFGPGTRLTVL.

Written as DNA, the CDR3 is TGTGCCAGCAGCTTAGTTGAGGGGGCTGAAGCTTTCTTT. It specifies CASSLVEGAEAFF. The genes are TRBV7-9 and TRBJ1-1, with a tentative D call TRBD1 (6 bases). The CDR3 has 13 residues. V lost 1 base and J 6 bases, leaving 9 bases between the germline ends. Germline lookup yields CDR1 SEHNR and CDR2 FQNEAQ (reference sequence).

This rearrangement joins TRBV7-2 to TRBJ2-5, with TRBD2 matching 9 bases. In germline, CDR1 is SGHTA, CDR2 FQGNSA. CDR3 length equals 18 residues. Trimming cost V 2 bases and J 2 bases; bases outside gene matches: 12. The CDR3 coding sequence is TGTGCCAGCAGCTTAAATGTTGTGAGGCTAGCGGGGCAAGAGACCCAGTACTTC. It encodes CASSLNVVRLAGQETQYF. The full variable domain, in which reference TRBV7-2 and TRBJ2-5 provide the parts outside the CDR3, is GAGVSQSPSNKVTEKGKDVELRCDPISGHTALYWYRQSLGQGLEFLIYFQGNSAPDKSGLPSDRFSAERTGGSVSTLTIQRTQQEDSAVYLCASSLNVVRLAGQETQYFGPGTRLLVL.

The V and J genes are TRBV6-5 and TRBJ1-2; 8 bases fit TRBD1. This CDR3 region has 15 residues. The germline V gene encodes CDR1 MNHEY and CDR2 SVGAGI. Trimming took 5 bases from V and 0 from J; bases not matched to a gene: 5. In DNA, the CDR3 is TGTGCCAGCAGTCGACAGGGGCAGGCTAACTATGGCTACACCTTC. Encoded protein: CASSRQGQANYGYTF.

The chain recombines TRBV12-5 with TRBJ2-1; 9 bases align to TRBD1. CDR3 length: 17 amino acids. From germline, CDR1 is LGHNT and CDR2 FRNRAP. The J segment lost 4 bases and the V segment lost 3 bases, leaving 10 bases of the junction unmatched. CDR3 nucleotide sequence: TGTGCTAGTGGTTTCCCTCTACAGGGGGCGGAATACAATGAGCAGTTCTTC. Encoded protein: CASGFPLQGAEYNEQFF.

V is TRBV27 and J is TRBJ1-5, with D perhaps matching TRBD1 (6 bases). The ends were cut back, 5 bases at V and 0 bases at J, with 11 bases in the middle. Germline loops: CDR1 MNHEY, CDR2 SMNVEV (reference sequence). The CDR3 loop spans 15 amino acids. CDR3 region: CASSETGLSNQPQHF. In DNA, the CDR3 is TGTGCCAGCAGTGAAACAGGGCTTAGCAATCAGCCCCAGCATTTT.

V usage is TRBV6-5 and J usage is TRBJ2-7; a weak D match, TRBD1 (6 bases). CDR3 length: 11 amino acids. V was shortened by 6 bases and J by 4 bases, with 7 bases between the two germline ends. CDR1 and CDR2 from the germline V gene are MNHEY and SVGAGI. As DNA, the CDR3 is TGTGCCAGCAGGGGACAATACGAGCAGTACTTC. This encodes CASRGQYEQYF.

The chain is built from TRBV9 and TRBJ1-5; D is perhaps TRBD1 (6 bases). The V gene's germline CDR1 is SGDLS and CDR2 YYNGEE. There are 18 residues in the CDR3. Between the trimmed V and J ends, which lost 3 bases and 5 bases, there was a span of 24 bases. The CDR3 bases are TGTGCCAGCAGCGGCCTACCCCGGGGGCGAGTGAGTCATCAGCCCCAGCATTTT. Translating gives CASSGLPRGRVSHQPQHF.

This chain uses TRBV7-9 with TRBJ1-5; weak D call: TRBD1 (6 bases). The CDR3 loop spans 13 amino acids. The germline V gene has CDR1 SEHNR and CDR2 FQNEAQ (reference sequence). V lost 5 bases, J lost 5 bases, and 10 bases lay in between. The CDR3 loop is CASSIGQHQPQHF. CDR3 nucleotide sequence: TGTGCCAGCAGCATAGGACAGCATCAGCCCCAGCATTTT.

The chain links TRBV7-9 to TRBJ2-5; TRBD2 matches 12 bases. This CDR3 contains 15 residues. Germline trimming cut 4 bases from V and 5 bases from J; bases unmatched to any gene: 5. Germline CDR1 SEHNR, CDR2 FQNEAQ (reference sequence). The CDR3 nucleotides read TGTGCCAGCAGCTCTGGACTAGCGGGGAGGGAGACCCAGTACTTC. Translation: CASSSGLAGRETQYF.

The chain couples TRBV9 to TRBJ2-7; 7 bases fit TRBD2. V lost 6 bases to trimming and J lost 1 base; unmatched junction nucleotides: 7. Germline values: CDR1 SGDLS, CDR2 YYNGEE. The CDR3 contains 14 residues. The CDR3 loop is CASTPGDYSYEQYF. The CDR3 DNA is TGTGCCAGCACCCCGGGGGACTATTCCTACGAGCAGTACTTC.

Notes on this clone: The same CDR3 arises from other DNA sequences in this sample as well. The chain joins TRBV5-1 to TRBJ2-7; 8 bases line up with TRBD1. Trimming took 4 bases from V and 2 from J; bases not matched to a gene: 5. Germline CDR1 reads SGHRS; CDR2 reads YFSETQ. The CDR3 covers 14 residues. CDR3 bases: TGCGCCAGCAGCCCCGGACAGGGTCCCTACGAGCAGTACTTC. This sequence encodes CASSPGQGPYEQYF.